The entry below gives a single T cell receptor (beta chain) sequence along with its context. The sample comes from a study of blood T cell repertoires in COVID-19. For the study at large: Researchers got acute and convalescent COVID-19 samples from the United States, Italy and Spain.

Some clones are missing from TCRdb's copy, which holds only in-frame ones; the method was immunoSEQ multiplex PCR. Found here are about 100,000 clones, roughly 80% of them singletons; the top ten hold approximately 3.5%. The receptor comes from a woman over 75 with active or convalescent COVID-19. Sequencing used peripheral blood.

The CDR3 DNA sequence: TGTGCCAGCGGCGGGCAGGGGCTCACTAATGAAAAACTGTTTTTT. Encoded protein: CASGGQGLTNEKLFF. The rearrangement links TRBV2 to TRBJ1-4, with D perhaps TRBD1 (6 bases). Trimming shortened V by 8 bases and J by 2 bases, and 15 bases separated the two germline ends. The length of the CDR3 is 15 residues. Per germline, CDR1 SNHLY and CDR2 FYNNEI.